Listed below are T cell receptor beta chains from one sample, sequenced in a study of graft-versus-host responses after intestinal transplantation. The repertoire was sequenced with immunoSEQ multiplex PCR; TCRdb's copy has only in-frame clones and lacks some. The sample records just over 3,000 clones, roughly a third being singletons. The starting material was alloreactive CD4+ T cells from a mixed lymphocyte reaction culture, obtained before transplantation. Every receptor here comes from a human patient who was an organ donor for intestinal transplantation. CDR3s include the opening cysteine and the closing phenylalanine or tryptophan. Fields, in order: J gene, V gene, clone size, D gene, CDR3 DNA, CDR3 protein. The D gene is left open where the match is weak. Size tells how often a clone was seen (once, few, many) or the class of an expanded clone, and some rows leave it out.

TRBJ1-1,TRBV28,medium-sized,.,TGTGCCAGCAGTCGCGGACAGCAAGCTTTCTTT,CASSRGQQAFF
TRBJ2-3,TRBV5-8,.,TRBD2,TGTGCCAGCACACTAGCGGGAGTCACAGATACGCAGTATTTT,CASTLAGVTDTQYF
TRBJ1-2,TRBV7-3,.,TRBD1,TGTGCCAGCAGCTTAGACAGGGAGTTAGGCTACACCTTC,CASSLDRELGYTF
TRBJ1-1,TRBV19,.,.,TGTGCCAGTAGTTCCGGCCAGGGACCTGAAGCTTTCTTT,CASSSGQGPEAFF
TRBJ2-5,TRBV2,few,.,TGTGCCAGCAGTGAAATATTGAGACAAGAGACCCAGTACTTC,CASSEILRQETQYF
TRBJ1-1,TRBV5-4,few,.,TGTGCCAGCAGCTTGGAGCCCTACCGCACTGAAGCTTTCTTT,CASSLEPYRTEAFF
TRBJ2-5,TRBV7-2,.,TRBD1,TGTGCCAGCAGCATGGGACAGTCCGGGGAGACCCAGTACTTC,CASSMGQSGETQYF
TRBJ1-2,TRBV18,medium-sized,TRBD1,TGTGCCAGCTCACCCAATACAGGGGGGGATGGCTACACCTTC,CASSPNTGGDGYTF
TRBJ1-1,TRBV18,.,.,TGTGCCAGCTCTCTGTCAGGTGGCACTGAAGCTTTCTTT,CASSLSGGTEAFF
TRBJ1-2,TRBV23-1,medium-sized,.,TGCGCCAGCAGTCAATCGAATCAGGGAAACTATGGCTACACCTTC,CASSQSNQGNYGYTF
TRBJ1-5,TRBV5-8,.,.,TGTGCCAGCAGCTTTGGGACCGATTATAGCAATCAGCCCCAGCATTTT,CASSFGTDYSNQPQHF
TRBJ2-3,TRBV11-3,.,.,TGTGCCAGCAGCCCGACGACAGATACGCAGTATTTT,CASSPTTDTQYF
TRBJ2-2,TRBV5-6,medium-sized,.,TGTGCCAGCAGCTTGGCCCACACCGGGGAGCTGTTTTTT,CASSLAHTGELFF
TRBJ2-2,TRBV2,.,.,TGTGCCAGCGCCGTCGGGTGGTCGGCCGGGGAGCTGTTTTTT,CASAVGWSAGELFF
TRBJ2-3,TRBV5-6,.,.,TGTGCCAGCAGCTCCGAATTTAGCACAGATACGCAGTATTTT,CASSSEFSTDTQYF
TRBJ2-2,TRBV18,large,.,TGTGCCAGCTCACCAGTTATTTCCGGGGAGCTGTTTTTT,CASSPVISGELFF
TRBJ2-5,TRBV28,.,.,TGTGCCAGCAGTTCACCGGACGGAGCACAAGAGACCCAGTACTTC,CASSSPDGAQETQYF
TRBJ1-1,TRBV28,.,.,TGTGCCAGCAGCCTACCGTGGGCAGCGAACACTGAAGCTTTCTTT,CASSLPWAANTEAFF
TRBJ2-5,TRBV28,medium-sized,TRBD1,TGTGCCGCGGAAGACAGGGATCAAGAGACCCAGTACTTC,CAAEDRDQETQYF
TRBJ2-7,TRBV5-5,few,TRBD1,TGTGCCAGCACCTTCGGGACAGGGGGCTACGAGCAGTACTTC,CASTFGTGGYEQYF
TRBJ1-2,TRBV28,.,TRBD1,TGTGCCAGCAGTTTAGGGACAGGTCTTTATGGCTACACCTTC,CASSLGTGLYGYTF
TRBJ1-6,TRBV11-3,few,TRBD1,TGTGCCAGCAGCCGGAGGGACAGTAATTCACCCCTCCACTTT,CASSRRDSNSPLHF
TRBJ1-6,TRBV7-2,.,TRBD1,TGTGCCAGCAGCCCCACAGGGGGCAGTTCACCCCTCCACTTT,CASSPTGGSSPLHF
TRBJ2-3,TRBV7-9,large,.,TGTGCCAGCAGCTTAGTGGCCGATACGCAGTATTTT,CASSLVADTQYF
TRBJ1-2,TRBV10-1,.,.,TGCGCCAGCAGTGTGGGGGGAAATTCCTTAACCTATGGCTACACCTTC,CASSVGGNSLTYGYTF
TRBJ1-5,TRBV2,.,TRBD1,TGTGCCAGCAATGGACAGGGGGCCGGTCAGCCCCAGCATTTT,CASNGQGAGQPQHF
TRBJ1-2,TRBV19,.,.,TGTGCCAGTAGTCGTTGCAGGGCAAATCGAAAGACCTATGGCTACACCTTC,CASSRCRANRKTYGYTF
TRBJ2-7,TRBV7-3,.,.,TGTGCCAGCAGCTTACAACAGTCCTACGAGCAGTACTTC,CASSLQQSYEQYF
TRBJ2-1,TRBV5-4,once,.,TGTGCCAGCAGCTTGGGAGTCGGGACGTACAATGAGCAGTTCTTC,CASSLGVGTYNEQFF
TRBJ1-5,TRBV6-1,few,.,TGTGCCAGCAACAATCAGCCCCAGCATTTT,CASNNQPQHF
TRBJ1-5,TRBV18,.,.,TGTGCCAGTTCACTCTTGGGACAGCCCCAGCATTTT,CASSLLGQPQHF
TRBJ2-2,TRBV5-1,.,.,TGCGCCAGCAGCTTGGCCTCGTTTAACACCGGGGAGCTGTTTTTT,CASSLASFNTGELFF
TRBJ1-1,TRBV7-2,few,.,TGTGCCAGCAGCTTAGTAAGGGGGGCGACCACTGAAGCTTTCTTT,CASSLVRGATTEAFF
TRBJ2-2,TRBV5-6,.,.,TGTGCCAGCAGCACTCTTACCCCCGGGGGCCCGTCCGGGGAGCTGTTTTTT,CASSTLTPGGPSGELFF
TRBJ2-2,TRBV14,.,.,TGTGCCAGCAGCCGCCTTGGGACTTCCCCCGGGGAGCTGTTTTTT,CASSRLGTSPGELFF
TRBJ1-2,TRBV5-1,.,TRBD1,TGCGCCAGCAGCTTGTACGGGACAGGGGGCGTGGACCCCTATGGCTACACCTTC,CASSLYGTGGVDPYGYTF
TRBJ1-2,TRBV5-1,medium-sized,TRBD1,TGCGCCAGCAGCCGAAATAGACAGGGGGCTCTGGATGGCTACACCTTC,CASSRNRQGALDGYTF
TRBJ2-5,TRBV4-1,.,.,TGCGCCAGCAGCCATCCCCAGGGGTTTGGAGAGACCCAGTACTTC,CASSHPQGFGETQYF
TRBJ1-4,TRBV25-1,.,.,TGTGCCAGCAGGGAGGGACCAGGTGAAAAACTGTTTTTT,CASREGPGEKLFF
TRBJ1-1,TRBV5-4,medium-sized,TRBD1,TGTGCCAGCAGCCCCATTTTTGTCACAGGGGAAACTGAAGCTTTCTTT,CASSPIFVTGETEAFF